The 8 T cell receptor beta chains in this list originate from one sample, sequenced in a study of PD-1 blockade in classical Hodgkin lymphoma. Patients all relapsed after autologous stem cell transplantation, and there was variation in brentuximab vedotin exposure. Researchers used magnetic negative selection to pull out pure CD4+ T cells from thawed PBMCs. Sequencing was performed with immunoSEQ multiplex PCR; in TCRdb, only in-frame clones are kept and a portion is missing. Among over 7,000 clones listed, approximately 77% were seen once. The material sequenced was CD4+ T cells from blood, taken at baseline. Receptor source: a human donor with classical Hodgkin lymphoma.

The gene calls are TRBV10-3 and TRBJ1-1, with D possibly matching TRBD1 (6 bases). The CDR3 is 14 amino acids. Trimming pared 10 bases from V and 5 bases from J, leaving 20 bases between. CDR1 and CDR2 (germline): ENHRY, SYGVKD. The CDR3: CATHHDQGWTEAFF. CDR3 DNA: TGTGCCACACACCACGACCAGGGGTGGACTGAAGCTTTCTTT.

The chain uses TRBV11-3 and TRBJ2-2, with no clear D. V lost 7 bases and J 0 bases, leaving 15 bases between the germline ends. Germline lookup yields CDR1 SGHNT and CDR2 YENEEA. The CDR3 covers 16 residues. The CDR3, as DNA: TGTGCCAGCAACTCTCCCCGGGTTGCGAACACCGGGGAGCTGTTTTTT. Its translation is CASNSPRVANTGELFF.

This sequence joins TRBV7-2 and TRBJ2-1; 10 positions agree with TRBD2. Germline-derived CDR1 and CDR2 are SGHTA and FQGNSA. The CDR3 is 15 amino acids. V dropped 4 bases and J dropped 4; count of bases not matched to a gene: 4. This CDR3 is CASSSSGGGYNEQFF. The CDR3 nucleotides read TGTGCCAGCAGCTCCAGCGGGGGGGGTTACAATGAGCAGTTCTTC.

V usage is TRBV2 and J usage is TRBJ1-2, with D unresolved. The germline V gene encodes CDR1 SNHLY and CDR2 FYNNEI. The CDR3 is 13 residues long. The V and J ends lost 7 bases and 0 bases respectively, with 9 bases between them. Written as DNA, the CDR3 is TGTGCCAGCAACGGAGCGGCTAACTATGGCTACACCTTC. It is translated as CASNGAANYGYTF.

The chain couples TRBV19 to TRBJ2-3; weak D call: TRBD2 (6 bases). The CDR3 totals 14 residues. V gave up 3 bases and J gave up 1 base, with 8 bases separating them. Germline assignment: CDR1 LNHDA and CDR2 SQIVND (reference sequence). The CDR3 DNA reads TGTGCCAGTAGTATCGGGGGACGCACAGATACGCAGTATTTT. It specifies CASSIGGRTDTQYF. Full variable domain (remainder filled in from reference TRBV19 and TRBJ2-3): DGGITQSPKYLFRKEGQNVTLSCEQNLNHDAMYWYRQDPGQGLRLIYYSQIVNDFQKGDIAEGYSVSREKKESFPLTVTSAQKNPTAFYLCASSIGGRTDTQYFGPGTRLTVL.

The chain joins TRBV4-1 to TRBJ1-2; TRBD1 matches 8 bases. J gave up 7 bases and V 5 bases, and 12 bases lay outside the gene matches. Per germline, CDR1 MGHRA and CDR2 YSYEKL. This CDR3 is built from 15 residues. CDR3 sequence: CASSFGGRGQLGYTF. CDR3 coding DNA: TGCGCCAGCAGCTTTGGAGGCAGGGGGCAACTTGGCTACACCTTC.

This chain connects TRBV5-1 to TRBJ1-2; no reliable D call. Germline V gene lookup returns CDR1 SGHRS and CDR2 YFSETQ. The CDR3 is 15 amino acids. Trimming took off 0 bases at V and 7 bases at J, with 16 bases between the two ends. CDR3 protein: CASSLGGLSNGGYTF. CDR3 bases: TGCGCCAGCAGCTTGGGTGGACTCTCTAACGGTGGCTACACCTTC. Full variable domain (outside the CDR3, taken from reference TRBV5-1 and TRBJ1-2): KAGVTQTPRYLIKTRGQQVTLSCSPISGHRSVSWYQQTPGQGLQFLFEYFSETQRNKGNFPGRFSGRQFSNSRSEMNVSTLELGDSALYLCASSLGGLSNGGYTFGSGTRLTVV.

The CDR3 is CASSLAQTAGTGELFF. CDR3 DNA sequence: TGCGCCAGCAGCTTGGCGCAAACTGCCGGGACCGGGGAGCTGTTTTTT. The chain has TRBV5-1 and TRBJ2-2; D is ambiguous. Germline V gives CDR1 SGHRS, CDR2 YFSETQ. Trimming took off 0 bases at V and 5 bases at J, with 14 bases between the two ends. The CDR3 is made up of 16 amino acids. Supplemented by reference TRBV5-1 and TRBJ2-2, the full variable domain reads KAGVTQTPRYLIKTRGQQVTLSCSPISGHRSVSWYQQTPGQGLQFLFEYFSETQRNKGNFPGRFSGRQFSNSRSEMNVSTLELGDSALYLCASSLAQTAGTGELFFGEGSRLTVL.